Below, 30 T cell receptor beta chains from the same sample are listed, as sequenced in a study of OX40 agonist ivuxolimab in advanced cancers. The repertoire was sequenced with immunoSEQ multiplex PCR; TCRdb's copy has only in-frame clones and lacks some. The sample has roughly 40,000 clones; around nine tenths are singletons. This sample comprised CD4+ or CD8+ T cells sorted from blood, obtained in a trial of the OX40 agonist ivuxolimab. Receptors were obtained from an adult with an advanced solid tumor such as melanoma, head and neck, liver or kidney cancer.

The J gene is TRBJ1-2, the V gene TRBV6-5; D is possibly TRBD1 (6 bases). The ends were cut back, 7 bases at V and 8 bases at J, with 17 bases in the middle. The CDR3 is 13 amino acids. Germline loops: CDR1 MNHEY, CDR2 SVGAGI. The CDR3 DNA reads as TGTGCCAGCACCAGGGACATTTTCGGAGGCTACACCTTC. Its translation: CASTRDIFGGYTF.

The rearrangement links TRBV4-1 to TRBJ2-7; 7 nucleotides match TRBD1. CDR1 and CDR2 from the germline V gene are MGHRA and YSYEKL. The CDR3 consists of 14 residues. Trimming at V came to 4 bases and at J to 2 bases, leaving 5 bases not matched to a gene. CDR3 amino acids: CASSLRTGPYEQYF. CDR3 bases: TGCGCCAGCAGCCTTCGGACAGGTCCCTACGAGCAGTACTTC.

V gene TRBV2 combines with J gene TRBJ2-7; 12 nucleotides line up with TRBD1. CDR1 and CDR2 (germline): SNHLY, FYNNEI. V was pared by 8 bases and J by 4 bases, with 6 bases of the junction left unmatched. This CDR3 region has 14 residues. CDR3 amino acids: CASGGDRGLYEQYF. CDR3 bases: TGTGCCAGCGGCGGGGACAGGGGGCTGTACGAGCAGTACTTC.

The CDR3 sequence: CAWLPGLAPYNEQFF. The CDR3 coding sequence is TGTGCCTGGCTTCCGGGACTAGCGCCTTACAATGAGCAGTTCTTC. The J gene is TRBJ2-1, the V gene TRBV30, with TRBD2 matching 10 bases. The CDR3 totals 15 residues. Losses at the gene ends were 5 bases for V and 4 bases for J; bases not matched to a gene: 8. Germline lookup yields CDR1 GTSNPN and CDR2 SVGIG (reference sequence).

The chain recombines TRBV30 with TRBJ2-7, with no clear D. Germline CDR1 reads GTSNPN; CDR2 reads SVGIG (reference sequence). Trimming stripped 2 bases from V and 1 base from J, with 6 bases between. CDR3 size: 12 residues. CDR3 nucleotide sequence: TGTGCCTGGAGTCGGTCATCCTACGAGCAGTACTTC. This translates into CAWSRSSYEQYF.

The chain is built from TRBV6-1 and TRBJ1-5; D ambiguous. Germline CDR1 reads MNHNS; CDR2 reads SASEGT. Between the trimmed V and J ends, which lost 1 base and 3 bases, there was a span of 7 bases. The CDR3 spans 14 residues. CDR3 nucleotides: TGTGCCAGCAGTGAAGGGAATTACAATCAGCCCCAGCATTTT. Its protein product is CASSEGNYNQPQHF.

The chain carries TRBV19 and TRBJ2-1; the D is unclear. Trimming pared 2 bases from V and 2 bases from J, leaving 4 bases between. Germline V gene lookup returns CDR1 LNHDA and CDR2 SQIVND (reference sequence). The CDR3 consists of 13 residues. This CDR3 reads CASSILAYNEQFF. CDR3 sequence (DNA): TGTGCCAGTAGTATACTAGCCTACAATGAGCAGTTCTTC.

The chain carries TRBV5-6 and TRBJ1-1; no firm D call. The CDR3 has 11 amino acids. V lost 3 bases and J 3 bases, leaving 3 bases between the germline ends. Germline CDR1 reads SGHDT; CDR2 reads YYEEEE. The CDR3 sequence is CASSYYTEAFF. The CDR3 region has the DNA TGTGCCAGCAGCTACTACACTGAAGCTTTCTTT.

The chain couples TRBV19 to TRBJ2-1; TRBD2 agrees at 16 bases. The germline V gene has CDR1 LNHDA and CDR2 SQIVND (reference sequence). CDR3 size: 17 residues. Trimming at V came to 8 bases and at J to 2 bases, leaving 6 bases not matched to a gene. The CDR3 bases are TGTGCCAGTTCAGGGACTAGCGGGAGGGACCCCTACAATGAGCAGTTCTTC. It translates to CASSGTSGRDPYNEQFF.

The genes are TRBV2 and TRBJ1-2, with TRBD1 matching over 7 bases. The CDR3 covers 13 residues. Germline V lookup: CDR1 SNHLY, CDR2 FYNNEI. V gave up 7 bases and J gave up 3 bases; unmatched junction bases: 5. The CDR3 bases are TGTGCCAGCATAGGGGGCAGTTACTATGGCTACACCTTC. Translating it yields CASIGGSYYGYTF. Full variable domain (remainder filled in from reference TRBV2 and TRBJ1-2): EPEVTQTPSHQVTQMGQEVILRCVPISNHLYFYWYRQILGQKVEFLVSFYNNEISEKSEIFDDQFSVERPDGSNFTLKIRSTKLEDSAMYFCASIGGSYYGYTFGSGTRLTVV.

This clone has just a few counts. V and J are TRBV6-1 and TRBJ2-2; perhaps TRBD1 as D (6 bases). CDR1 MNHNS and CDR2 SASEGT come from the germline V gene. This CDR3 spans 17 amino acids. V was shortened by 3 bases and J by 3 bases, with 17 bases between the two germline ends. The CDR3 nucleotides are TGTGCCAGCAGTGAGGAGGACAGCCTTACTTACACCGGGGAGCTGTTTTTT. This sequence encodes CASSEEDSLTYTGELFF.

In DNA form, the CDR3 reads TGTGCCTGGAGCTTGAGACAGGGGGCTTACGAGCAGTACTTC. This codes for CAWSLRQGAYEQYF. The rearrangement links TRBV30 to TRBJ2-7; 10 bases fit TRBD1. J was trimmed by 4 bases and V by 3 bases; bases with no gene match: 6. The CDR3 has 14 amino acids. Per germline, CDR1 GTSNPN and CDR2 SVGIG (reference sequence).

J is TRBJ2-7 and V is TRBV4-1; D is undetermined. V gave up 0 bases and J gave up 7 bases, with 10 bases separating them. CDR1 is MGHRA, CDR2 YSYEKL, per germline. The CDR3 is made up of 13 amino acids. The CDR3 reads CASSQDPGREQYF. The CDR3 DNA sequence: TGCGCCAGCAGCCAAGATCCAGGAAGAGAGCAGTACTTC.

The chain carries TRBV19 and TRBJ2-5; 7 bases align to TRBD2. The CDR3 extends over 16 amino acids. CDR1 LNHDA and CDR2 SQIVND come from the germline V gene (reference sequence). V lost 8 bases to trimming and J lost 1 base; unmatched junction nucleotides: 13. Written as DNA, the CDR3 is TGTGCCAGTGCTGGGAGGGGAAGAGGGCCCCAAGAGACCCAGTACTTC. It encodes CASAGRGRGPQETQYF. The whole variable domain, remainder taken from reference TRBV19 and TRBJ2-5, is DGGITQSPKYLFRKEGQNVTLSCEQNLNHDAMYWYRQDPGQGLRLIYYSQIVNDFQKGDIAEGYSVSREKKESFPLTVTSAQKNPTAFYLCASAGRGRGPQETQYFGPGTRLLVL.

This clone was detected once. This chain connects TRBV13 to TRBJ1-2; TRBD1 matches at 10 bases. Germline assignment: CDR1 PRHDT and CDR2 FYEKMQ (reference sequence). This CDR3 contains 14 residues. Trimming at V came to 5 bases and at J to 6 bases, leaving 6 bases not matched to a gene. The CDR3 spells CASSDDRGQDGYTF. CDR3 in DNA: TGTGCCAGCAGCGACGACAGGGGGCAGGATGGCTACACCTTC.

This clone occurred once. DNA of the CDR3: TGCGCCAGCAGCCCCCCCGAATGGGGGCGGACCGGGGAGCTGTTTTTT. Its protein product is CASSPPEWGRTGELFF. The J gene is TRBJ2-2, the V gene TRBV4-1, with a tentative D call TRBD1 (6 bases). V was cut by 4 bases and J by 5 bases, with 17 bases left in between. This CDR3 has 16 residues. Germline V gene sequence: CDR1 MGHRA, CDR2 YSYEKL.

Only a few counts were recorded for this clone. The chain links TRBV27 to TRBJ1-5; possibly TRBD1 for D (6 bases). CDR1 MNHEY and CDR2 SMNVEV come from the germline V gene (reference sequence). The CDR3 runs 15 residues. Trimming removed 0 bases from V and 4 bases from J, with 10 bases in between. The CDR3 DNA reads TGTGCCAGCAGTTTATCGACAGGAAGGAATCAGCCCCAGCATTTT. Translation gives CASSLSTGRNQPQHF.

V usage is TRBV9 and J usage is TRBJ1-1; D is perhaps TRBD1 (5 bases). CDR3 length: 15 residues. The germline V gene encodes CDR1 SGDLS and CDR2 YYNGEE. Trimming took 4 bases from V and 4 from J, leaving 17 bases between them. Here the CDR3 reads CASSTTAGPGTEAFF. As DNA, the CDR3 is TGTGCCAGCAGCACGACGGCGGGGCCAGGCACTGAAGCTTTCTTT.

Only one count was recorded for this clone. The J gene is TRBJ2-1, the V gene TRBV27, with D uncertain. The CDR3 is made up of 13 amino acids. From germline, CDR1 is MNHEY and CDR2 SMNVEV (reference sequence). The V end lost 5 bases, the J end lost 12 bases, and 17 bases lay between the germline ends. In DNA, the CDR3 is TGTGCCAGCAGTCATGTCCCGATAATGGGGCAGTTCTTC. It translates to CASSHVPIMGQFF.

Notes on this clone: The junction departs from the called germline gene at one end, perhaps through a read error. This chain links TRBV25-1 with TRBJ2-1; a weak D match, TRBD2 (6 bases). The CDR3 totals 15 residues. In germline, CDR1 is MGHDK, CDR2 SYGVNS. As DNA, the CDR3 is TGTGCCAGCAGTGCATACCGGGACTCCAACAATGAGCAGTTCTTC. Its protein product is CASSAYRDSNNEQFF.

The chain is built from TRBV14 and TRBJ1-2, with D maybe TRBD1 (5 bases). This CDR3 has 13 residues. The V gene's germline CDR1 is SGHDN and CDR2 FVKESK. The V end lost 0 bases, the J end lost 6 bases, and 8 bases lay between the germline ends. DNA of the CDR3: TGTGCCAGCAGCCAAGATATGGGGCATGGCTACACCTTC. It translates to CASSQDMGHGYTF.

The chain recombines TRBV7-9 with TRBJ2-4, with a tentative D call TRBD2 (6 bases). The CDR3 is made up of 17 amino acids. V gave up 5 bases and J gave up 7 bases, with 24 bases separating them. Germline V CDR1 and CDR2: SEHNR, FQNEAQ (reference sequence). The CDR3 is CASSLLSTVTRGNIQYF. The CDR3 coding sequence is TGTGCCAGCAGCCTACTATCAACCGTGACTAGAGGGAACATTCAGTACTTC.

The chain is built from TRBV7-9 and TRBJ2-3; a weak D match, TRBD2 (5 bases). The V end lost 5 bases, the J end lost 10 bases, and 13 bases lay between the germline ends. The CDR3 runs to 12 residues. Germline lookup yields CDR1 SEHNR and CDR2 FQNEAQ (reference sequence). CDR3 protein: CASSGTSFAQYF. The CDR3 nucleotides are TGTGCCAGCAGCGGAACTAGTTTCGCGCAGTATTTT.

Judged by abundance, this clone is medium-sized. The chain combines TRBV28 with TRBJ2-3; D is ambiguous. Deletions cut 6 bases from V and 0 bases from J, with 16 bases between. In germline, CDR1 is MDHEN, CDR2 SYDVKM. The CDR3 covers 16 residues. CDR3 amino acids: CASSMVGRSSTDTQYF. The CDR3 DNA reads as TGTGCCAGCAGCATGGTTGGGCGGAGTAGCACAGATACGCAGTATTTT.

The chain joins TRBV6-6 to TRBJ1-5; D is perhaps TRBD1 (6 bases). This CDR3 is built from 15 residues. V shed 1 base and J shed 7 bases, with 14 bases lying between them. Germline CDR1 and CDR2: MNHNY and SVGAGI (reference sequence). As DNA, the CDR3 is TGTGCCAGCAGTTACTTGGGGGGCGCAGGACAGCCCCAGCATTTT. Translating gives CASSYLGGAGQPQHF.

This chain links TRBV30 with TRBJ1-2; D is unclear. Looked up from germline, CDR1 is GTSNPN and CDR2 is SVGIG (reference sequence). The CDR3 is made up of 12 amino acids. Trimming pared 6 bases from V and 6 bases from J, leaving 14 bases between. CDR3 bases: TGTGCCTGTACCCCAGGAGGCCATGGCTACACCTTC. Encoded protein: CACTPGGHGYTF.

This clone was picked up many times. V usage is TRBV30 and J usage is TRBJ1-2; 8 positions agree with TRBD1. Germline V gene lookup returns CDR1 GTSNPN and CDR2 SVGIG (reference sequence). The CDR3 contains 12 residues. J was trimmed by 2 bases and V by 7 bases; bases with no gene match: 3. The CDR3 DNA is TGTGCCTCGGACAGGGACAACTATGGCTACACCTTC. It specifies CASDRDNYGYTF.

The V and J genes are TRBV19 and TRBJ1-2; D ambiguous. Trimming shortened V by 3 bases and J by 3 bases, and 8 bases separated the two germline ends. The CDR3 covers 13 residues. The germline V gene has CDR1 LNHDA and CDR2 SQIVND (reference sequence). The CDR3 is CASSIGPHYGYTF. The CDR3, as DNA: TGTGCCAGTAGTATTGGACCTCACTATGGCTACACCTTC.

In this sample, this clone turned up once. The chain couples TRBV5-6 to TRBJ1-1; perhaps TRBD1 as D (6 bases). Germline V gives CDR1 SGHDT, CDR2 YYEEEE. V was trimmed by 4 bases and J by 6 bases, leaving 19 bases between them. This CDR3 has 15 amino acids. CDR3 protein: CASSTLGAANPEAFF. The CDR3 DNA reads TGTGCCAGCAGCACTTTGGGGGCTGCGAATCCTGAAGCTTTCTTT.

This clone was picked up one time. The rearrangement links TRBV15 to TRBJ2-7; no definite D call. Germline V CDR1 and CDR2: LNHNV, YYDKDF (reference sequence). V lost 0 bases and J lost 4, with 7 bases in between. This CDR3 is 13 amino acids long. CDR3: CATSRDLGYEQYF. The CDR3 DNA is TGTGCCACCAGCAGAGATCTGGGATACGAGCAGTACTTC.